Listed here are 29 T cell receptor beta chains from one sample, sequenced in a study of T-cell reconstitution after alpha-beta-depleted transplantation in children. Using unique molecular identifiers, the investigators prepared the TCRbeta library. TCRdb redid the calling of the PCR reads with MiXCR, one entry per CDR3 protein. The repertoire holds under 350,000 distinct CDR3 sequences, with around 9.6% as singletons. The material was PBMCs from the stem cell graft donor, obtained from the stem cell graft. These receptors all stem from a human donor who donated a stem cell graft to a child with SCID.

V and J are TRBV7-9 and TRBJ2-5; 7 positions agree with TRBD1. CDR1 and CDR2 (germline): SEHNR, FQNEAQ (reference sequence). The CDR3 loop spans 16 amino acids. V lost 0 bases to trimming and J lost 7 bases; unmatched junction nucleotides: 11. CDR3: CASSLARTTGLGTQYF. CDR3 nucleotides: TGTGCCAGCAGCTTAGCGAGAACGACAGGGCTGGGGACCCAGTACTTC.

In this sample, this clonotype turned up a few times. This rearrangement joins TRBV12-3 or TRBV12-4 to TRBJ2-5, with TRBD2 matching 8 bases. This CDR3 spans 16 amino acids. Trimming cost V 6 bases and J 6 bases; bases outside gene matches: 15. Here the CDR3 DNA reads TGTGCCAGCAGCCAACGGATCCAGCGGGGGCGACAGACCCAGTACTTC. It codes for CASSQRIQRGRQTQYF.

This clonotype has only a few counts. The rearrangement joins TRBV24-1 to TRBJ2-3; 13 positions match TRBD2. The CDR3 is made up of 16 amino acids. J gave up 4 bases and V 3 bases, and 3 bases lay outside the gene matches. Germline loops: CDR1 KGHDR, CDR2 SFDVKD. CDR3 residues: CATSDRLAGGPDTQYF. In DNA, the CDR3 is TGTGCCACCAGTGATCGACTAGCGGGGGGCCCAGATACGCAGTATTTT.

The chain employs TRBV10-3 and TRBJ2-5; a possible D gene is TRBD2 (5 bases). CDR1 ENHRY and CDR2 SYGVKD come from the germline V gene. CDR3 size: 14 residues. Trimming removed 2 bases from V and 3 bases from J, with 10 bases in between. CDR3 nucleotides: TGTGCCATCAGTGAGGGCCCCGGGAAAGAGACCCAGTACTTC. This codes for CAISEGPGKETQYF.

This clonotype occurred a few times. The rearrangement uses TRBV20-1 and TRBJ2-3; TRBD2 matches at 7 bases. Germline CDR1 and CDR2: DFQATT and SNEGSKA (reference sequence). The V segment lost 6 bases and the J segment 0 bases; nucleotides outside the gene matches: 9. The CDR3 sequence is 15 residues long. The CDR3 nucleotides are TGCAGTGCCCCGGCGCTAGCGGCTAGCACAGATACGCAGTATTTT. Amino acid sequence: CSAPALAASTDTQYF.

This clonotype was counted at least ten times. The J gene is TRBJ1-3, the V gene TRBV7-8, with unresolved D. The V end lost 5 bases, the J end lost 0 bases, and 14 bases lay between the germline ends. The CDR3 is 16 amino acids. The germline CDR1 and CDR2 sequences are SGHVS and FQNEAQ. The chain's CDR3 is CASSQGGPFSGNTIYF. Here the CDR3 DNA reads TGTGCCAGCAGCCAAGGCGGGCCATTCTCTGGAAACACCATATATTTT.

V gene TRBV6-5 combines with J gene TRBJ2-2; D is ambiguous. This CDR3 spans 16 amino acids. In germline, CDR1 is MNHEY, CDR2 SVGAGI. V lost 0 bases to trimming and J lost 8 bases, with 16 bases between them. DNA for the CDR3: TGTGCCAGCAGTTACTCGAGGTTCCGGTTATCGGGGGAGCTGTTTTTT. This codes for CASSYSRFRLSGELFF.

J is TRBJ2-1 and V is TRBV7-3; D remains ambiguous. Germline V gives CDR1 SGHTA, CDR2 FQGTGA. V shed 5 bases and J shed 8 bases, with 13 bases lying between them. The CDR3 extends over 13 amino acids. The CDR3 DNA reads TGTGCCAGCAGCATAAGACGTGCCGATGAGCAGTTCTTC. It is translated as CASSIRRADEQFF.

CDR3 DNA sequence: TGCGCCAGCAGTGAATCGGTCGCTGAAGCTTTCTTT. This encodes CASSESVAEAFF. This sequence joins TRBV10-2 and TRBJ1-1; D remains ambiguous. This CDR3 region has 12 residues. The ends were cut back, 3 bases at V and 6 bases at J, with 8 bases in the middle. Per the germline V gene, CDR1 is WSHSY and CDR2 is SAAADI.

There are a few counts of this clonotype. The V and J genes are TRBV11-2 and TRBJ1-1; D perhaps matches TRBD1 (5 bases). Trimming pared 3 bases from V and 0 bases from J, leaving 14 bases between. The germline V gene encodes CDR1 SGHAT and CDR2 FQNNGV. The CDR3 totals 16 residues. CDR3 DNA sequence: TGTGCCAGCAGCTTGAGGGGAACGGGCCTGAACACTGAAGCTTTCTTT. As protein: CASSLRGTGLNTEAFF.

The chain recombines TRBV7-8 with TRBJ1-5, with D possibly being TRBD1 (6 bases). The germline CDR1 and CDR2 sequences are SGHVS and FQNEAQ. The CDR3 contains 13 residues. V was trimmed by 6 bases and J by 3 bases, leaving 9 bases between them. This CDR3 is CASSNRANQPQHF. The CDR3 DNA sequence: TGTGCCAGCAGTAACAGGGCCAATCAGCCCCAGCATTTT. The complete variable domain, with remaining parts taken from reference TRBV7-8 and TRBJ1-5, reads GAGVSQSPRYKVAKRGQDVALRCDPISGHVSLFWYQQALGQGPEFLTYFQNEAQLDKSGLPSDRFFAERPEGSVSTLKIQRTQQEDSAVYLCASSNRANQPQHFGDGTRLSIL.

This clonotype was observed a few times. This chain links TRBV5-4 with TRBJ1-1; D call uncertain. V was cut by 1 base and J by 2 bases, with 9 bases left in between. The CDR3 has 14 residues. Germline CDR1 reads SGHNT; CDR2 reads YYREEE (reference sequence). The CDR3 reads CASSLQLSNTEAFF. DNA for the CDR3: TGTGCCAGCAGCTTGCAGTTGTCAAACACTGAAGCTTTCTTT.

This clonotype occurred many times. CDR3 residues: CASRGQGAQDTF. The CDR3 bases are TGTGCCAGCAGAGGACAGGGGGCGCAGGACACCTTC. The chain carries TRBV12-3 or TRBV12-4 and TRBJ1-2; 11 nucleotides line up with TRBD1. V lost 6 bases to trimming and J lost 12 bases; unmatched junction nucleotides: 6. The CDR3 is 12 amino acids.

The chain uses TRBV2 and TRBJ2-2; possibly TRBD2 for D (5 bases). CDR1 is SNHLY, CDR2 FYNNEI, per germline. The CDR3 has 15 residues. The V gene lost 9 bases and the J gene lost 1 base, with 15 bases spanning the gap. The chain's CDR3 is CASSTPEGNTGELFF. The CDR3 region has the DNA TGTGCCAGTTCGACACCTGAGGGGAACACCGGGGAGCTGTTTTTT.

V is TRBV6-1 and J is TRBJ1-1, with D possibly matching TRBD1 (6 bases). Looked up from germline, CDR1 is MNHNS and CDR2 is SASEGT. Deletions cut 7 bases from V and 1 base from J, with 16 bases between. The CDR3 runs 15 residues. CDR3 in DNA: TGTGCCAGCACGCCGACGAGGGGGGCGAACACTGAAGCTTTCTTT. This sequence encodes CASTPTRGANTEAFF.

The CDR3 coding sequence is TGTGCCAGCAGTGATACGACGGGTAATTCACCCCTCCACTTT. Residues: CASSDTTGNSPLHF. The V and J genes are TRBV25-1 and TRBJ1-6, with unresolved D. Trimming took 3 bases from V and 6 from J, leaving 9 bases between them. The CDR3 is made up of 14 amino acids. The V gene's germline CDR1 is MGHDK and CDR2 SYGVNS.

DNA of the CDR3: TGTGCCAGCATTGCAGCCACTAGCACAGATACGCAGTATTTT. Protein sequence: CASIAATSTDTQYF. The chain links TRBV25-1 to TRBJ2-3; the D is unclear. The ends were cut back, 7 bases at V and 0 bases at J, with 11 bases in the middle. Looked up from germline, CDR1 is MGHDK and CDR2 is SYGVNS. This CDR3 region has 14 residues.

This clonotype was observed at least ten times. J is TRBJ2-3 and V is TRBV6-5; 7 bases line up with TRBD1. The ends lost 2 bases at V and 3 bases at J; junction bases unmatched: 11. The CDR3 length is 17 residues. The V gene's germline CDR1 is MNHEY and CDR2 SVGAGI. Here the CDR3 DNA reads TGTGCCAGCAGTTACGGGTCAGGGGGAAGAGAAACAGATACGCAGTATTTT. This encodes CASSYGSGGRETDTQYF.

This clonotype appeared a few times. The chain is built from TRBV5-5 and TRBJ2-1; 8 nucleotides align to TRBD2. Per the germline V gene, CDR1 is SGHKS and CDR2 is YYEKEE (reference sequence). The CDR3 loop spans 16 amino acids. J lost 5 bases, V lost 2 bases, and 9 bases had no gene match. The CDR3 nucleotides read TGTGCCAGCAGCTTAGAAGAGCGGGGGATACACAATGAGCAGTTCTTC. Its translation: CASSLEERGIHNEQFF.

This clonotype was counted at least ten times. The V and J genes are TRBV11-2 and TRBJ2-1, with TRBD2 matching 11 bases. J lost 4 bases, V lost 3 bases, and 5 bases had no gene match. This CDR3 region has 16 residues. Looked up from germline, CDR1 is SGHAT and CDR2 is FQNNGV. Written as DNA, the CDR3 is TGTGCCAGCAGCTTCACTAGCGGGGGACTATACAATGAGCAGTTCTTC. It specifies CASSFTSGGLYNEQFF.

V usage is TRBV5-1 and J usage is TRBJ1-1, with TRBD1 identical over 8 bases. V lost 1 base to trimming and J lost 2 bases; unmatched junction nucleotides: 7. Germline lookup yields CDR1 SGHRS and CDR2 YFSETQ. The CDR3 contains 16 residues. The chain's CDR3 is CASSLSSTGANTEAFF. CDR3 DNA: TGCGCCAGCAGCTTGTCGTCGACAGGGGCCAACACTGAAGCTTTCTTT.

This chain uses TRBV7-9 with TRBJ1-5; the D is unclear. The CDR3 totals 15 residues. The germline CDR1 and CDR2 sequences are SEHNR and FQNEAQ (reference sequence). V lost 5 bases, J lost 0 bases, and 11 bases lay in between. CDR3 protein: CASSNDGYSNQPQHF. Here the CDR3 DNA reads TGTGCCAGCAGCAACGACGGATATAGCAATCAGCCCCAGCATTTT.

The chain couples TRBV12-3 or TRBV12-4 to TRBJ2-1, with D maybe TRBD2 (5 bases). The CDR3 is made up of 16 amino acids. V was clipped by 5 bases and J by 2 bases, with 16 bases between them. The CDR3 here is CASSASGISAYNEQFF. CDR3 nucleotide sequence: TGTGCCAGCAGTGCCTCCGGGATATCGGCCTACAATGAGCAGTTCTTC.

The chain joins TRBV11-1 to TRBJ1-1; D possibly corresponds to TRBD1 (6 bases). The CDR3 consists of 15 residues. With 5 bases removed from V and 0 bases from J, the gap between germline ends came to 13 bases. Germline values: CDR1 SGHAT, CDR2 FQDESV (reference sequence). The CDR3 sequence is CASSTITGLNTEAFF. CDR3 sequence (DNA): TGTGCCAGCAGCACGATTACAGGGTTGAACACTGAAGCTTTCTTT.

The chain combines TRBV29-1 with TRBJ2-4; D is uncertain. This CDR3 has 13 residues. Trimming stripped 4 bases from V and 3 bases from J, with 10 bases between. Germline-derived CDR1 and CDR2 are SQVTM and ANQGSEA. The CDR3 protein is CSVVDIGKNIQYF. The CDR3 nucleotides read TGCAGCGTTGTAGATATTGGCAAAAACATTCAGTACTTC.

The chain employs TRBV6-5 and TRBJ1-4; D remains unclear. The CDR3 extends over 17 amino acids. V was pared by 4 bases and J by 2 bases, with 17 bases between. Germline CDR1 is MNHEY and CDR2 is SVGAGI. In DNA form, the CDR3 reads TGTGCCAGCAGTTTAACATCTAAGGTTTCCACTAATGAAAAACTGTTTTTT. Protein sequence: CASSLTSKVSTNEKLFF.

This clonotype has a count of ten or more. This sequence joins TRBV27 and TRBJ2-7, with 7 positions matching TRBD1. The CDR3 contains 14 residues. Germline V CDR1 and CDR2: MNHEY, SMNVEV (reference sequence). Trimming cost V 5 bases and J 2 bases; bases outside gene matches: 6. The CDR3 sequence: CASSLLGTAYEQYF. As DNA, the CDR3 is TGTGCCAGCAGTCTACTCGGGACAGCCTACGAGCAGTACTTC.

This clonotype was counted between two and nine times. This chain joins TRBV6-5 and TRBJ2-3, with D possibly being TRBD1 or TRBD2 (6 bases each). V was trimmed by 2 bases and J by 4 bases, leaving 16 bases between them. CDR1 is MNHEY, CDR2 SVGAGI, per germline. The CDR3 sequence is 16 residues long. CDR3 loop: CASSYGGRISSDTQYF. CDR3 nucleotide sequence: TGTGCCAGCAGTTACGGGGGGCGGATTTCGTCAGATACGCAGTATTTT.

This chain joins TRBV6-1 and TRBJ2-3; D gene unclear. CDR3 length: 13 amino acids. The ends were cut back, 1 base at V and 7 bases at J, with 9 bases in the middle. CDR1 and CDR2 from the germline V gene are MNHNS and SASEGT. The CDR3 coding sequence is TGTGCCAGCAGTGAAGTAGTCGGTAATACGCAGTATTTT. It yields the protein CASSEVVGNTQYF.